What follows is one T cell receptor beta chain and its context. The record originates from a study of shared clonotypes between healthy human individuals. The method was immunoSEQ multiplex PCR; TCRdb's version includes in-frame clones alone and lacks a portion of them. This table has roughly 680,000 clones, 72% appearing once. Sequenced material: memory CD4+ T cells sorted from blood. Noted subset: CD45RA-negative fraction. This clonotype was sampled from a woman in her 30s in good health.

The CDR3 sequence: CASRTFRGRTYEQYF. The CDR3, as DNA: TGTGCCAGCAGGACCTTCAGGGGCCGGACCTACGAGCAGTACTTC. This chain connects TRBV27 to TRBJ2-7; tentative D call: TRBD1 (6 bases). Germline-derived CDR1 and CDR2 are MNHEY and SMNVEV (reference sequence). This CDR3 is 15 amino acids long. The V gene lost 6 bases and the J gene lost 2 bases, with 17 bases spanning the gap.